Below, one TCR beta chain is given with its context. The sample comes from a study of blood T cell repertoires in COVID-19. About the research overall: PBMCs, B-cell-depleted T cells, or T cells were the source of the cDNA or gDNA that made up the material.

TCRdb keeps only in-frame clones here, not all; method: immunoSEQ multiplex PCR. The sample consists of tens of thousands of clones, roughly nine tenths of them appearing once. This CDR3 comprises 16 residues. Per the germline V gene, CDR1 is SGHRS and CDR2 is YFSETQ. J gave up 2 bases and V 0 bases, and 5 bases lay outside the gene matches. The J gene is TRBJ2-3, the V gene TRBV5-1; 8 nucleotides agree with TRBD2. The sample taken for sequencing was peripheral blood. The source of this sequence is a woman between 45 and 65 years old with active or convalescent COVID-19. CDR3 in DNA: TGCGCCAGCAGCTTGGCCGGGGGGGCTGTCACAGATACGCAGTATTTT. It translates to CASSLAGGAVTDTQYF.